This is a list of T cell receptor beta chains from one sample in a study of identical twins. TCRdb re-derived calls from the 5' RACE reads in MiXCR, one entry per CDR3 protein. The sample lists some 730,000 distinct CDR3 sequences; roughly 20% were seen once. These data were also reused for a study on T cells expressing NK-cell markers.

The specimen was PBMCs. Receptors were obtained from a woman between 18 and 30 years old in good health. The CDR3 runs from the conserved cysteine through the conserved F or W. D genes are given only for firm matches.

.	TRBV10-3	TRBJ2-7	CATSDSPDEQYF
TRBD2	TRBV5-1	TRBJ2-3	CASSLGVAGSTDTQYF
.	TRBV7-6	TRBJ2-5	CASSLLGDETQYF
.	TRBV7-7	TRBJ2-2	CASSPNYYGELFF
.	TRBV27	TRBJ2-5	CASSFGPSGETQYF
TRBD1	TRBV7-9	TRBJ1-3	CASSLTRTGSTIYF
.	TRBV11-2	TRBJ2-6	CASSLLYADGASPVLTF
TRBD1	TRBV20-1	TRBJ1-1	CSARTQGGNTEAFF
TRBD2	TRBV5-1	TRBJ2-7	CASSFGSGSIYEQYF
.	TRBV29-1	TRBJ2-7	CSVQGKEQYF
.	TRBV12-3/TRBV12-4	TRBJ2-7	CASSPGAREQYF